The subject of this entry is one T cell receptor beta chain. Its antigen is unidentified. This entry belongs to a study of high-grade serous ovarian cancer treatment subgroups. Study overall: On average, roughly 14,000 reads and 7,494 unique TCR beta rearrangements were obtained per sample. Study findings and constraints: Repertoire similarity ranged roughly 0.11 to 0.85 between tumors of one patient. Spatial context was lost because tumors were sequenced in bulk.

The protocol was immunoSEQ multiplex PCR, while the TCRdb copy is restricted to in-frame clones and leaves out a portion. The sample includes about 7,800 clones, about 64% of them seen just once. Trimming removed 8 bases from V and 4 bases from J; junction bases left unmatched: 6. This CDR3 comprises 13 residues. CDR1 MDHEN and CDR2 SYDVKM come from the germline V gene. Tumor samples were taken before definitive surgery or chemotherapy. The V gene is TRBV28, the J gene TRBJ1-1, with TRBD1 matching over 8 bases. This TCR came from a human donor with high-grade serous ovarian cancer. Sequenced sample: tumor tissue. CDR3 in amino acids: CASFTGQGTEAFF. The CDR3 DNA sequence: TGTGCCAGCTTTACCGGACAGGGCACTGAAGCTTTCTTT.